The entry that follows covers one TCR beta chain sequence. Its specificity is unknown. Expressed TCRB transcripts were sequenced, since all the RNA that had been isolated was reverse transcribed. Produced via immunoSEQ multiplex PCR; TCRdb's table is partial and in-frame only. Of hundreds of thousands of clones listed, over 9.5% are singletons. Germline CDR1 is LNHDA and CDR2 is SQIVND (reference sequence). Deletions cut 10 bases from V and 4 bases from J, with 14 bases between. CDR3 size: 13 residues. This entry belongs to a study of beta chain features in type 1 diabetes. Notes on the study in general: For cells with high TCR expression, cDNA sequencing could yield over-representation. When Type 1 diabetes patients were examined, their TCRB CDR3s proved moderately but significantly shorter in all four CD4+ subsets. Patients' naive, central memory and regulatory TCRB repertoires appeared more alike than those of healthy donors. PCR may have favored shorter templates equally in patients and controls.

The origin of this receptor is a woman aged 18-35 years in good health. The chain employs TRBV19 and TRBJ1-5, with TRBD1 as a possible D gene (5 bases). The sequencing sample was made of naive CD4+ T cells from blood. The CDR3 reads CATGPAMNQPQHF. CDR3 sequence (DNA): TGTGCCACAGGGCCGGCCATGAATCAGCCCCAGCATTTT.